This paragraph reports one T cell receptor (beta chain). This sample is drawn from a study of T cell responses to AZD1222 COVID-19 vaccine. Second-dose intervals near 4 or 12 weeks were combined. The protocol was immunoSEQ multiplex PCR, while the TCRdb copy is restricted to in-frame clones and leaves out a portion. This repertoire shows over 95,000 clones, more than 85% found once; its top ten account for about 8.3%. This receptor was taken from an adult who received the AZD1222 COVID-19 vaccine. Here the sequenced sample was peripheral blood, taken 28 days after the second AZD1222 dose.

This CDR3 reads CASTRTGSYGYTF. The CDR3 nucleotides read TGTGCCAGTACTCGGACAGGGTCCTATGGCTACACCTTC. This sequence joins TRBV5-6 and TRBJ1-2; 8 bases agree with TRBD1. The CDR3 runs to 13 residues. Germline V gene sequence: CDR1 SGHDT, CDR2 YYEEEE. The ends lost 8 bases at V and 4 bases at J; junction bases unmatched: 7.